Listed here are 20 T cell receptor beta chains from one sample, sequenced in a study of vaccination and CD4 T cells after COVID-19. Sample treatment: roughly nine-day PBMC culture with coronavirus spike peptide pools or control peptides (ViraFEST assay). Cultured CD4+ T cell DNA underwent sequencing with the Oncomine TCR Beta short-read assay. TCRdb redid the calling of the PCR reads with MiXCR, one entry per CDR3 protein. The table lists about 10,000 distinct CDR3 sequences, less than 50% of them singletons, with more than 6% in the top ten. Which antigens these TCRs recognize remains unknown. The specimen sequenced was CD4+ T cells from blood, cultured in vitro. The origin of the receptors is a human donor who had recovered from COVID-19.

The rearrangement links TRBV7-6 to TRBJ2-1, with 8 positions matching TRBD1. The germline CDR1 and CDR2 sequences are SGHVS and FNYEAQ. This CDR3 contains 17 residues. The V and J ends lost 2 bases and 2 bases, in that order; junction bases with no gene match: 8. The CDR3 DNA is TGTGCCAGCAGCTTAAGTCAGGGGGCGCGAGCCTACAATGAGCAGTTCTTC. Protein product: CASSLSQGARAYNEQFF. Filled out from reference TRBV7-6 and TRBJ2-1, the complete variable domain reads GAGVSQSPRYKVTKRGQDVALRCDPISGHVSLYWYRQALGQGPEFLTYFNYEAQQDKSGLPNDRFSAERPEGSISTLTIQRTEQRDSAMYRCASSLSQGARAYNEQFFGPGTRLTVL.

V usage is TRBV4-3 and J usage is TRBJ1-1; no reliable D call. The V gene lost 2 bases and the J gene lost 8 bases, with 12 bases spanning the gap. This CDR3 has 13 amino acids. Germline V gene data show CDR1 as LGHNA and CDR2 as YSLEER. The CDR3 region has the DNA TGCGCCAGCAGCCAATCGGCCGGGAGGGAAGCTTTCTTT. Encoded protein: CASSQSAGREAFF.

This clonotype was seen a few times. V is TRBV20-1 and J is TRBJ1-2; D may be TRBD1 (6 bases). V lost 6 bases, J lost 6 bases, and 23 bases lay in between. The CDR3 runs to 15 residues. Germline V lookup: CDR1 DFQATT, CDR2 SNEGSKA (reference sequence). The chain's CDR3 is CSARGMGRGLDGYTF. Written as DNA, the CDR3 is TGCAGTGCCAGGGGCATGGGCCGGGGCCTCGATGGCTACACCTTC.

The rearrangement links TRBV15 to TRBJ1-1; no definite D call. Trimming shortened V by 0 bases and J by 2 bases, and 10 bases separated the two germline ends. Per the germline V gene, CDR1 is LNHNV and CDR2 is YYDKDF (reference sequence). This CDR3 is built from 15 residues. CDR3 nucleotide sequence: TGTGCCACCAGCAGAGAGATTTCGGTTAACACTGAAGCTTTCTTT. It translates to CATSREISVNTEAFF.

V gene TRBV11-3 combines with J gene TRBJ2-5; no clear D gene. The CDR3 length is 13 residues. CDR1 is SGHNT, CDR2 YENEEA, per germline. V was shortened by 1 base and J by 4 bases, with 7 bases between the two germline ends. The CDR3 region is CASSLGGRETQYF. CDR3 nucleotides: TGTGCCAGCAGCTTAGGAGGACGAGAGACCCAGTACTTC.

The CDR3 sequence: CASSPGTSYEQYF. DNA for the CDR3: TGTGCCAGCAGCCCCGGGACCTCCTACGAGCAGTACTTC. This sequence joins TRBV11-2 and TRBJ2-7; D is tentatively TRBD1 or TRBD2 (5 bases each). V lost 5 bases and J lost 0, with 8 bases in between. This CDR3 spans 13 amino acids. The germline V gene has CDR1 SGHAT and CDR2 FQNNGV.

This clonotype was seen more than once but under ten times. The V gene is TRBV15, the J gene TRBJ2-5; 9 bases align to TRBD1. Germline V lookup: CDR1 LNHNV, CDR2 YYDKDF (reference sequence). Losses at the gene ends were 0 bases for V and 4 bases for J; bases not matched to a gene: 3. The CDR3 consists of 15 residues. This chain's CDR3 is CATSRDWGQGETQYF. As DNA, the CDR3 is TGTGCCACCAGCAGAGATTGGGGACAGGGAGAGACCCAGTACTTC.

The chain is built from TRBV19 and TRBJ2-1; D is uncertain. Looked up from germline, CDR1 is LNHDA and CDR2 is SQIVND (reference sequence). The CDR3 is 13 residues long. V lost 7 bases and J lost 4, with 11 bases in between. The CDR3 region is CASTTARYNEQFF. In DNA, the CDR3 is TGTGCCAGTACCACTGCCCGATACAATGAGCAGTTCTTC.

The genes are TRBV7-6 and TRBJ2-3, with D perhaps matching TRBD2 (5 bases). CDR1 SGHVS and CDR2 FNYEAQ come from the germline V gene. The CDR3 is 17 residues long. V gave up 2 bases and J gave up 0 bases, with 15 bases separating them. The CDR3 DNA is TGTGCCAGCAGCTTACTCCCCCTAGGCGGGAGCACAGATACGCAGTATTTT. Residues: CASSLLPLGGSTDTQYF.

V usage is TRBV29-1 and J usage is TRBJ1-2; D possibly corresponds to TRBD1 (6 bases). This CDR3 contains 11 residues. CDR1 is SQVTM, CDR2 ANQGSEA, per germline. V shed 4 bases and J shed 8 bases, with 11 bases lying between them. This CDR3 reads CSVAADRGYTF. The CDR3 DNA follows: TGCAGCGTTGCGGCTGACAGGGGCTACACCTTC. Combining the CDR3 with reference TRBV29-1 and TRBJ1-2 gives the whole variable domain SAVISQKPSRDICQRGTSLTIQCQVDSQVTMMFWYRQQPGQSLTLIATANQGSEATYESGFVIDKFPISRPNLTFSTLTVSNMSPEDSSIYLCSVAADRGYTFGSGTRLTVV.

This sequence joins TRBV18 and TRBJ1-2, with 7 bases aligning to TRBD1. Germline trimming cut 8 bases from V and 5 bases from J; bases unmatched to any gene: 14. This CDR3 spans 15 amino acids. In germline, CDR1 is KGHSH, CDR2 LQKENI. The CDR3 sequence is CASVPSPGQTYGYTF. CDR3 bases: TGTGCCAGCGTCCCCAGTCCGGGACAGACTTATGGCTACACCTTC.

This clonotype was detected a few times. The chain couples TRBV14 to TRBJ1-1; D unclear. The CDR3 runs to 14 residues. The V end was cut by 3 bases, the J end by 7 bases, with 15 bases between. Germline lookup yields CDR1 SGHDN and CDR2 FVKESK. The CDR3 DNA is TGTGCCAGCAGCCAGGGTCGATCGACCGTTGAAGCTTTCTTT. It translates to CASSQGRSTVEAFF.

The chain combines TRBV19 with TRBJ2-5; maybe TRBD2 (7 bases). The CDR3 is 16 amino acids. V was pared by 4 bases and J by 0 bases, with 15 bases between. Germline V gene sequence: CDR1 LNHDA, CDR2 SQIVND (reference sequence). CDR3 residues: CASSRGGLADQETQYF. As DNA, the CDR3 is TGTGCCAGTAGTAGGGGGGGCCTAGCAGACCAAGAGACCCAGTACTTC.

This clonotype appeared once. This chain uses TRBV20-1 with TRBJ1-2; possible D gene TRBD1, 5 bases. V was cut by 4 bases and J by 8 bases, with 14 bases left in between. The CDR3 contains 12 residues. Germline lookup yields CDR1 DFQATT and CDR2 SNEGSKA (reference sequence). The chain's CDR3 is CSAKTAQGGYTF. In DNA form, the CDR3 reads TGCAGTGCTAAGACGGCCCAGGGCGGCTACACCTTC.

The CDR3 loop is CSGVGGNTEAFF. CDR3 bases: TGCAGTGGCGTGGGTGGAAACACTGAAGCTTTCTTT. The chain has TRBV20-1 and TRBJ1-1, with D uncertain. V was shortened by 7 bases and J by 2 bases, with 11 bases between the two germline ends. This CDR3 has 12 residues. CDR1 is DFQATT, CDR2 SNEGSKA, per germline (reference sequence).

V gene TRBV2 combines with J gene TRBJ1-5; a possible D gene is TRBD1 (6 bases). CDR3 length: 15 amino acids. Trimming stripped 7 bases from V and 3 bases from J, with 16 bases between. Germline CDR1 SNHLY, CDR2 FYNNEI. CDR3 DNA sequence: TGTGCCAGCAAGGGGGACGCTGAATACAATCAGCCCCAGCATTTT. Its translation: CASKGDAEYNQPQHF.

The chain is built from TRBV6-5 and TRBJ2-7; D gene uncertain. The CDR3 is made up of 12 amino acids. The V gene lost 3 bases and the J gene lost 4 bases, with 7 bases spanning the gap. Germline V gene lookup returns CDR1 MNHEY and CDR2 SVGAGI. The CDR3: CASSYSDYEQYF. As DNA, the CDR3 is TGTGCCAGCAGTTATTCGGATTACGAGCAGTACTTC.

This clonotype has just a few counts. The V and J genes are TRBV6-1 and TRBJ1-5; a possible D gene is TRBD1 (6 bases). Trimming stripped 7 bases from V and 0 bases from J, with 10 bases between. This CDR3 comprises 14 residues. The V gene's germline CDR1 is MNHNS and CDR2 SASEGT. CDR3 loop: CASNDRYSNQPQHF. Written as DNA, the CDR3 is TGTGCCAGCAACGACAGGTATAGCAATCAGCCCCAGCATTTT.

This chain uses TRBV5-8 with TRBJ1-5; TRBD1 agrees at 7 bases. CDR1 is SGHTS and CDR2 is YDEGEE in the germline V gene. The CDR3 runs 16 residues. V lost 1 base to trimming and J lost 2 bases; unmatched junction nucleotides: 6. CDR3: CASSLQGQFGNQPQHF. In DNA, the CDR3 is TGTGCCAGCAGCTTGCAGGGACAGTTTGGCAATCAGCCCCAGCATTTT.

The genes are TRBV29-1 and TRBJ2-2; D might be TRBD1 (5 bases). From germline, CDR1 is SQVTM and CDR2 ANQGSEA. V was shortened by 5 bases and J by 4 bases, with 11 bases between the two germline ends. This CDR3 comprises 13 residues. The CDR3 sequence is CSVPDRLTGELFF. DNA of the CDR3: TGCAGCGTTCCCGACAGACTCACCGGGGAGCTGTTTTTT.